A selection of T cell receptor beta chains follows, all from one sample in a study of PD-1 blockade in classical Hodgkin lymphoma. The data were produced by immunoSEQ multiplex PCR, yet TCRdb's version contains in-frame clones alone and is incomplete. The data hold around 150,000 clones, with approximately 72% observed a single time. Specimen: peripheral blood mononuclear cells (PBMCs), collected before the second cycle of nivolumab. The receptors shown here come from a human donor with classical Hodgkin lymphoma. Each CDR3 is given with its conserved first and last residue. The order of the fields is J gene, D gene, clone size, V gene, CDR3 protein, CDR3 DNA. D genes are given only for firm matches. Expanded clones get a size class; other rows say once, few or many, or leave the size out.

TRBJ2-6,.,.,TRBV15,CATSRDRRRGVSGANVLTF,TGTGCCACCAGCAGAGATCGCCGCAGGGGCGTCTCTGGGGCCAACGTCCTGACTTTC
TRBJ2-1,.,.,TRBV18,CASSPPRAENPYNEQFF,TGTGCCAGCTCACCGCCCCGGGCCGAAAACCCCTACAATGAGCAGTTCTTC
TRBJ1-5,TRBD1,.,TRBV7-3,CASSPQGDSNQPQHF,TGTGCCAGCAGCCCGCAGGGGGATAGCAATCAGCCCCAGCATTTT
TRBJ2-7,.,.,TRBV6-5,CASSYSRRGEQYF,TGTGCCAGCAGTTACTCGAGGCGGGGCGAGCAGTACTTC
TRBJ2-2,TRBD2,.,TRBV2,CASSQRLAGGQAGELFF,TGTGCCAGCAGTCAAAGACTAGCGGGGGGGCAGGCCGGGGAGCTGTTTTTT
TRBJ1-4,.,once,TRBV11-2,CASSLAHGGEKLFF,TGTGCCAGCAGCTTAGCGCACGGGGGCGAAAAACTGTTTTTT
TRBJ2-3,TRBD1,many,TRBV29-1,CSADRGPKTTDTQYF,TGCAGCGCCGACAGGGGCCCCAAGACCACAGATACGCAGTATTTT
TRBJ2-1,TRBD2,.,TRBV2,CARLPGLAGGLTYNEQFF,TGTGCCAGGCTACCGGGACTAGCGGGAGGTTTAACCTACAATGAGCAGTTCTTC
TRBJ1-5,.,.,TRBV2,CASRRGFMDRKHSNQPQHF,TGTGCCAGCAGGAGGGGTTTTATGGACAGAAAACATAGCAATCAGCCCCAGCATTTT
TRBJ2-7,TRBD1,.,TRBV2,CASREQGLATYEQYF,TGTGCCAGCAGAGAACAGGGGTTGGCGACCTACGAGCAGTACTTC
TRBJ2-7,.,.,TRBV28,CASSLGAGDGYEQYF,TGTGCCAGCAGTTTAGGCGCAGGGGACGGCTACGAGCAGTACTTC
TRBJ2-5,.,.,TRBV5-8,CASSPGLGLLQETQYF,TGTGCCAGCAGCCCGGGACTCGGCTTGTTGCAAGAGACCCAGTACTTC
TRBJ2-7,.,.,TRBV28,CASGYEQYF,TGTGCCAGTGGCTACGAGCAGTACTTC
TRBJ1-5,.,.,TRBV19,CASTQQGGNQPQHF,TGTGCCAGTACCCAACAGGGAGGGAATCAGCCCCAGCATTTT
TRBJ2-3,TRBD2,.,TRBV25-1,CASSPLGRGGTDTQYF,TGTGCCAGCAGTCCCCTGGGGCGGGGGGGCACAGATACGCAGTATTTT
TRBJ1-1,.,.,TRBV9,CASSVGGSTEAFF,TGTGCCAGCAGCGTAGGAGGGTCCACTGAAGCTTTCTTT
TRBJ1-5,.,once,TRBV7-2,CASSQGQSFNQPQHF,TGTGCCAGCAGCCAAGGGCAGAGCTTCAATCAGCCCCAGCATTTT
TRBJ2-3,TRBD2,.,TRBV5-1,CASSAGLVTDTQYF,TGCGCCAGCAGCGCGGGACTAGTTACAGATACGCAGTATTTT
TRBJ2-3,.,once,TRBV2,CASSEEVADTQYF,TGTGCCAGCAGTGAAGAGGTGGCGGATACGCAGTATTTT
TRBJ1-5,.,.,TRBV11-2,CASSQQGNQPQHF,TGTGCCAGCAGTCAACAGGGCAATCAGCCCCAGCATTTT
TRBJ2-5,.,.,TRBV28,CASSSLGPPETQYF,TGTGCCAGCAGCTCACTAGGCCCCCCGGAGACCCAGTACTTC
TRBJ2-1,TRBD1,.,TRBV10-3,CAISGDRGPYNEQFF,TGTGCCATCAGTGGGGACAGGGGCCCCTACAATGAGCAGTTCTTC
TRBJ1-2,TRBD1,.,TRBV19,CASSMLQGRMGYTF,TGTGCCAGTAGTATGCTACAGGGGAGAATGGGCTACACCTTC
TRBJ1-5,.,.,TRBV28,CASSLPGGAVNQPQHF,TGTGCCAGCAGTTTACCCGGCGGGGCCGTTAATCAGCCCCAGCATTTT
TRBJ1-4,TRBD1,.,TRBV28,CASSDRGSLFF,TGTGCCAGCAGTGACAGGGGTTCTCTGTTTTTT
TRBJ2-7,.,.,TRBV25-1,CASSEKRGQAGYEQYF,TGTGCCAGCAGTGAAAAAAGGGGCCAGGCGGGTTACGAGCAGTACTTC
TRBJ1-1,TRBD1,.,TRBV29-1,CSAPGQYDTEAFF,TGCAGCGCCCCGGGACAGTATGACACTGAAGCTTTCTTT
TRBJ2-5,.,.,TRBV9,CASSVGLQQETQYF,TGTGCCAGCAGCGTAGGACTACAGCAAGAGACCCAGTACTTC
TRBJ2-7,.,.,TRBV11-2,CASSYSLPGRGSFSYEQYF,TGTGCCAGCAGCTATAGCCTGCCGGGGCGGGGTTCGTTCTCCTACGAGCAGTACTTC
TRBJ2-1,.,few,TRBV20-1,CSARGGFEQFF,TGCAGTGCTAGAGGCGGGTTCGAGCAGTTCTTC
TRBJ2-1,TRBD2,.,TRBV5-4,CASSSTSGSLNEQFF,TGTGCCAGCAGCTCCACTAGCGGGAGTTTAAATGAGCAGTTCTTC
TRBJ2-3,.,.,TRBV7-2,CASSYFTDTQYF,TGTGCCAGCAGCTACTTCACAGATACGCAGTATTTT